This TCR beta chain was found in a study of T cells after yellow fever vaccination (dated by TCRdb to between 2018 and 2021). About the investigation overall: The SMART-Seq v4 Ultra Low Input RNA kit was used to prepare libraries from fractions with low cell numbers. To follow T-cell clones before and after both primary and booster YFV17D yellow fever vaccination, bulk TCR alpha and beta repertoires underwent longitudinal sequencing. The cohort comprised two healthy male donors, one aged 18 to 29 and one aged 30 to 40 years. Blood samples were taken at several timepoints before and after primary and secondary immunization, and bulk PBMC replicates and cell subsets were isolated.

Results the study describes overall, beyond this receptor: A small fraction of clonotypes appeared in both the CD4 and CD8 compartments, likely as a result of convergent recombination. Most clones expanded after primary vaccination (approximately 96% of CD4 and 88% of CD8) were re-detected after the booster, suggesting that broad memory maintenance occurred. Because abundant contaminating clonotypes from the bulk population could be contained in FACS-sorted repertoires, computational filtering was required. Because only a couple of donors were included in the study, the extent to which the findings can be generalized is limited. The secondary T-cell response was weaker than the primary response but faster, peaking on day 5 instead of day 15.

The sample's treatment or condition label is to be understood as: live attenuated yellow fever vaccine strain. A standard Ficoll-Paque protocol was used to isolate PBMCs from peripheral blood. CD4 and CD8 T-cell fractions were isolated with Dynabeads CD4 and CD8 positive selection kits. RNA was extracted with TriZol from bulk PBMCs, CD4 and CD8 fractions, and dextramer-positive and dextramer-negative fractions. TCR cDNA was made using 5'RACE template switching, a step that added a universal primer site and unique molecular identifiers. Priming for cDNA synthesis came from both the TCR alpha and TCR beta constant segments. Libraries were amplified in two PCR steps, with sample barcodes and sequencing adapters added in the second step. Sequencing of the libraries was done on either Illumina HiSeq 2500 (2x100 bp) or NovaSeq (2x150 bp). Per the source publication's procedure: MIGEC handled demultiplexing of reads and collapsing into UMI consensus sequences, while MiXCR performed V(D)J alignment. Using edgeR on replicate PBMC samples, clonotypes were called vaccine-responding if FDR was below 0.01 and the log2 fold change was above 5 up to day 15. Each bulk clonotype was labeled CD4 or CD8 based on which sequenced repertoire, CD4 or CD8, contained the clonotype at higher abundance. TCRdb trimmed public reads at Q25 via fastp, called clones via MiXCR and kept in-frame beta chains. Entries that share a CDR3 protein sequence are merged under the most common genes and DNA. These V and J calls rely on TCRdb rather than the paper's analysis. Within this sample are around 250,000 distinct CDR3 sequences, with less than 9% of them counted one time only. Of the sample, 0.65% to 0.9% is held by the ten largest clones.

This clonotype was seen ten or more times. Which antigen it targets is not known. Within one base of it there is no much larger clone, and no base qualities were kept. There are 15 amino acids in the CDR3, from cysteine to phenylalanine inclusive. Only the CDR3 DNA is retained, 45 bases long and in frame from the first base. V is pared back by 4 bases and J by 0 bases, with 13 bases lying between the germline termini. CDR1 GTSNPN and CDR2 SVGIG were looked up in the germline V gene (reference sequence). The source was CD4+ T cells sorted from PBMCs, collected 15 days after the yellow fever booster vaccination. The origin of this receptor is a man aged 25 to 45 who received the YFV17D yellow fever vaccine. The rearrangement joined TRBV30 to TRBJ1-3, and perhaps TRBD1 as D gene, on 6 matching bases. The CDR3 here reads CAWILDRSSGNTIYF. The DNA sequence is TGTGCCTGGATCCTAGACAGGAGCTCTGGAAACACCATATATTTT.